These 4 T cell receptor beta chains share one sample of origin, sequenced in a study of blood T cells in healthy people across ages (dated by TCRdb to the mid-2010s). To prepare the library, 5' RACE was applied. Data came from an Illumina HiSeq 2500. A second PCR of roughly 7 to 11 cycles was performed with a sample-barcoded 5' primer and a J-beta primer mix. TCRdb handled the public reads itself, with Q25 trimming in fastp and clone calling in MiXCR, and kept productive beta chains. Each CDR3 protein appears once, grouped with its most common genes and DNA. The sample table lists about 1.1 million distinct CDR3 sequences, roughly two fifths of them with a count of one. Clones ranked in the top ten supply around 13% of the sample. What was sequenced was blood. The receptors here all came from a man between 18 and 35 years old in good health.

This clonotype was seen only a few times. This chain uses TRBV6-2 or TRBV6-3 with TRBJ2-7; 10 bases match TRBD2. Germline CDR1 MNHEY, CDR2 SVGEGT. The junction had 2 bases not matched to a gene; V was cut back by 6 bases and J by 3 bases. The CDR3 length is 13 residues. CDR3 residues: CASRLAGLYEQYF. The CDR3 nucleotides read TGTGCCAGCAGACTAGCGGGGCTCTACGAGCAGTACTTC.

This clonotype was observed a handful of times. Germline and junction disagree at one end, which may indicate a read error. This sequence joins TRBV28 and TRBJ2-2; perhaps D is TRBD1 or TRBD2 (5 bases each). Germline CDR1 and CDR2: MDHEN and SYDVKM. CDR3 length equals 14 residues. DNA of the CDR3: TGTGCCAGCAGTGCCCCCGGGACGCCCGGAGAGCTGTTTTTT. Amino acids: CASSAPGTPGELFF.

The chain joins TRBV7-3 to TRBJ2-3, with D tentatively TRBD2 (6 bases). Germline V gene lookup returns CDR1 SGHTA and CDR2 FQGTGA. V was pared by 2 bases and J by 0 bases, with 12 bases between. The CDR3 spans 16 residues. The CDR3 bases are TGTGCCAGCAGCTTACATAGGACTAAAAGCACAGATACGCAGTATTTT. Its translation is CASSLHRTKSTDTQYF.

In nucleotides, the CDR3 is TGTGCCAGCTCAGACAGGGGGCTTGGTGAGCAGTTCTTC. Protein product: CASSDRGLGEQFF. This chain connects TRBV18 to TRBJ2-1; TRBD1 matches 10 bases. The length of the CDR3 is 13 residues. CDR1 is KGHSH, CDR2 LQKENI, per germline. The V segment lost 5 bases and the J segment 9 bases; nucleotides outside the gene matches: 4.